These 8 T cell receptor beta chains share one sample of origin, sequenced in a study of T-cell memory formation after mild COVID-19. One entry per CDR3 protein, called by TCRdb with MiXCR from the 5' RACE reads. The repertoire holds 300,000 to 400,000 distinct CDR3 sequences, with around 30% as singletons. Specimen: PBMCs or a T cell subset sorted from them (not recorded which). These receptors were taken from an adult woman who had mild COVID-19 (a few samples of this study predate the infection). Cell type and time point are not known.

This clonotype was observed a handful of times. The chain carries TRBV7-3 and TRBJ2-3; D is perhaps TRBD1 or TRBD2 (5 bases each). The CDR3 sequence is 15 residues long. V gave up 3 bases and J gave up 2 bases, with 12 bases separating them. Germline CDR1 and CDR2: SGHTA and FQGTGA. The CDR3 bases are TGTGCCAGCAGCTTCGTGGGGGAATACACAGATACGCAGTATTTT. This sequence encodes CASSFVGEYTDTQYF.

The chain recombines TRBV27 with TRBJ2-5; D is unclear. Germline V gene lookup returns CDR1 MNHEY and CDR2 SMNVEV (reference sequence). Trimming stripped 6 bases from V and 3 bases from J, with 11 bases between. This CDR3 comprises 13 residues. Here the CDR3 reads CASRSGVEETQYF. The CDR3 DNA reads as TGTGCCAGCAGGTCAGGTGTGGAAGAGACCCAGTACTTC.

This sequence joins TRBV9 and TRBJ2-7; D could derive from TRBD1 or TRBD2 (5 bases each). There are 14 residues in the CDR3. Germline loops: CDR1 SGDLS, CDR2 YYNGEE. Trimming took 1 base from V and 5 from J, leaving 13 bases between them. The CDR3 bases are TGTGCCAGCAGCGTATGGGACCGAGACGACGAGCAGTACTTC. It yields the protein CASSVWDRDDEQYF.

This clonotype has only a few counts. This sequence joins TRBV5-1 and TRBJ2-5; TRBD1 agrees at 9 bases. The CDR3 length is 16 residues. Germline CDR1 is SGHRS and CDR2 is YFSETQ. With V trimmed by 4 bases and J by 5 bases, 12 bases remained unmatched. The DNA for the CDR3 is TGCGCCAGCAGCCTACTCCCGGGACAGGGAATGGAGACCCAGTACTTC. Protein product: CASSLLPGQGMETQYF.

The rearrangement uses TRBV11-2 and TRBJ2-2; 9 bases match TRBD2. Germline V lookup: CDR1 SGHAT, CDR2 FQNNGV. CDR3 length equals 16 residues. Losses at the gene ends were 4 bases for V and 4 bases for J; bases not matched to a gene: 7. In DNA, the CDR3 is TGTGCCAGCAGCTCAAGCGGGAGGTTGGGCACCGGGGAGCTGTTTTTT. It codes for CASSSSGRLGTGELFF.

This chain connects TRBV7-6 to TRBJ2-1; 13 bases map to TRBD2. The CDR3 covers 16 residues. V trimming: 5 bases; J trimming: 5 bases; junction bases outside the gene matches: 6. Germline values: CDR1 SGHVS, CDR2 FNYEAQ. CDR3 DNA: TGTGCCAGCAGCCCACGGACTAGCGGGGGCCACAATGAGCAGTTCTTC. This encodes CASSPRTSGGHNEQFF.

This chain links TRBV30 with TRBJ1-1, with TRBD1 as a possible D gene (5 bases). CDR3 length: 14 residues. With 3 bases removed from V and 6 bases from J, the gap between germline ends came to 17 bases. Germline loops: CDR1 GTSNPN, CDR2 SVGIG (reference sequence). CDR3 nucleotide sequence: TGTGCCTGGAGCGCTACTTCGAAGGGGCCTGAAGCTTTCTTT. Protein: CAWSATSKGPEAFF.

This clonotype was counted a few times. The chain couples TRBV5-6 to TRBJ2-7, with a possible D match to TRBD2 (6 bases). Germline V gene data show CDR1 as SGHDT and CDR2 as YYEEEE. CDR3 length: 15 amino acids. V dropped 1 base and J dropped 0 bases, with 11 bases sitting between them. In DNA, the CDR3 is TGTGCCAGCAGCTTGAGTAGCGGCAGCTCCTACGAGCAGTACTTC. Translation: CASSLSSGSSYEQYF.